The 10 T cell receptor beta chains listed next were all sequenced from one sample in a study of beta chain features in type 1 diabetes. General study points: All four CD4+ subsets of Type 1 diabetes patients contained TCRB CDR3s that were moderately but significantly shorter.

TCRB transcripts that were expressed got sequenced, as all of the isolated RNA had been reverse transcribed. The table came from immunoSEQ multiplex PCR; TCRdb's copy has only in-frame clones and leaves some out. The profile shows about 170,000 clones, about 7.9% of them singletons. These receptors have no identified antigens. The sample was central memory CD4+ T cells from blood. The receptors shown here come from a man between 18 and 35 years old with type 1 diabetes.

A few counts support this clone. This rearrangement joins TRBV7-9 to TRBJ2-5; the match to TRBD1 covers 7 bases. The CDR3 runs 17 residues. Germline trimming cut 6 bases from V and 6 bases from J; bases unmatched to any gene: 19. Per germline, CDR1 SEHNR and CDR2 FQNEAQ (reference sequence). CDR3 sequence reads: CASSPDRVGLLAKTQYF. In DNA form, the CDR3 reads TGTGCCAGCAGTCCCGACAGGGTAGGGTTGTTGGCGAAGACCCAGTACTTC.

This clone was seen only a few times. The V gene is TRBV19, the J gene TRBJ2-5, with D perhaps TRBD1 (5 bases). This CDR3 is 14 amino acids long. The ends were cut back, 6 bases at V and 0 bases at J, with 11 bases in the middle. The germline CDR1 and CDR2 sequences are LNHDA and SQIVND (reference sequence). The CDR3 protein is CASRQQAYQETQYF. CDR3 bases: TGTGCCAGTAGGCAACAGGCGTACCAAGAGACCCAGTACTTC.

The V gene is TRBV18, the J gene TRBJ2-7; weak D call: TRBD2 (6 bases). From germline, CDR1 is KGHSH and CDR2 LQKENI. V was pared by 1 base and J by 4 bases, with 17 bases between. This CDR3 has 16 residues. The CDR3 loop reads CASSPLNWGVGYEQYF. The CDR3 nucleotides are TGTGCCAGCTCACCACTGAATTGGGGGGTTGGGTACGAGCAGTACTTC.

The chain couples TRBV25-1 to TRBJ2-5; D is unclear. The last part of the DNA fits TRBJ2-7 better; the J call may be wrong. From germline, CDR1 is MGHDK and CDR2 SYGVNS. The CDR3 runs 12 residues. The CDR3 nucleotides read TGTGCCAGCAGCAAAACCCCCAACGAGCAGTACTTC. Its protein is CASSKTPNEQYF.

This clone was counted between two and nine times. This sequence joins TRBV5-1 and TRBJ2-3; D is perhaps TRBD1 (5 bases). CDR1 and CDR2 (germline): SGHRS, YFSETQ. Between the trimmed V and J ends, which lost 2 bases and 4 bases, there was a span of 17 bases. The CDR3 totals 16 residues. The CDR3 DNA is TGCGCCAGCAGCTTCTCCCCCCCAGGGAACGCAGATACGCAGTATTTT. Its translation: CASSFSPPGNADTQYF.

This chain uses TRBV5-1 with TRBJ2-3; 7 nucleotides line up with TRBD1. The ends lost 5 bases at V and 1 base at J; junction bases unmatched: 4. The germline gives CDR1 SGHRS, CDR2 YFSETQ. The CDR3 totals 14 residues. The CDR3 DNA reads as TGCGCCAGCAGAACCGGACAGGGCACAGATACGCAGTATTTT. It encodes CASRTGQGTDTQYF.

V is TRBV7-7 and J is TRBJ2-1; 11 nucleotides agree with TRBD2. J lost 5 bases, V lost 3 bases, and 3 bases had no gene match. CDR1 is SSHAT and CDR2 is FNYEAQ in the germline V gene (reference sequence). The CDR3 has 15 residues. CDR3 sequence (DNA): TGTGCCAGCAGCTTGACTAGCGGGGCTCACAATGAGCAGTTCTTC. It is translated as CASSLTSGAHNEQFF.

This clone was observed a few times. The chain uses TRBV6-1 and TRBJ2-3; D is unresolved. The CDR3 sequence is 15 residues long. Trimming shortened V by 5 bases and J by 0 bases, and 12 bases separated the two germline ends. The germline CDR1 and CDR2 sequences are MNHNS and SASEGT. The CDR3 DNA sequence: TGTGCCAGCAGTCGCCCGTCGCGAAGCACAGATACGCAGTATTTT. Its translation is CASSRPSRSTDTQYF.

In this sample, this clone turned up a few times. This specimen includes other DNA sequences encoding the same CDR3. The J gene is TRBJ2-2, the V gene TRBV9, with TRBD2 as a possible D gene (7 bases). With 0 bases removed from V and 4 bases from J, the gap between germline ends came to 13 bases. Looked up from germline, CDR1 is SGDLS and CDR2 is YYNGEE. This CDR3 has 16 amino acids. This CDR3 reads CASSVGGGAGTGELFF. CDR3 in DNA: TGTGCCAGCAGCGTAGGTGGGGGGGCCGGCACCGGGGAGCTGTTTTTT.

The J gene is TRBJ2-3, the V gene TRBV5-1; 9 bases map to TRBD2. This CDR3 is 16 amino acids long. V shed 4 bases and J 2 bases; nucleotides not matched to a gene: 8. Germline V gene data show CDR1 as SGHRS and CDR2 as YFSETQ. Here the CDR3 DNA reads TGCGCCAGCAGCGCCCGGGCTAGCGGGGCCACAGATACGCAGTATTTT. Protein: CASSARASGATDTQYF.